A selection of T cell receptor beta chains follows, all from one sample in a study of persistence of HIV-infected CD4 T cells. Libraries were prepared by immunoSEQ multiplex PCR; TCRdb keeps only in-frame clonotypes and omits some of them. The sample carries tens of thousands of clones, about 85% recorded once. No antigen has been identified for these receptors. The specimen was CD4+ T cells sorted from PBMCs after approximately 19-hour stimulation, collected from a patient who received antiretroviral therapy. The receptors derive from an adult woman with HIV who was CMV-seropositive. The CDR3 runs from the conserved cysteine through the conserved F or W. D genes are given only for firm matches. Size tells how often a clone was seen (once, few, many) or the class of an expanded clone, and some rows leave it out.

>TRBJ2-3|.|.|TRBV10-3
CAISEVWDIASTDTQYF
TGTGCCATCAGTGAGGTGTGGGACATCGCTAGCACAGATACGCAGTATTTT
>TRBJ2-1|TRBD2|.|TRBV7-8
CASSPPSGGGYNEQFF
TGTGCCAGCAGCCCCCCTAGCGGGGGGGGGTACAATGAGCAGTTCTTC
>TRBJ2-5|TRBD1|.|TRBV6-5
CASEWTGQGKETQYF
TGTGCCAGCGAGTGGACAGGTCAAGGGAAGGAGACCCAGTACTTC
>TRBJ2-3|.|.|TRBV10-1
CASSDSFNTDTQYF
TGCGCCAGCAGCGACTCATTTAACACAGATACGCAGTATTTT
>TRBJ1-3|.|.|TRBV28
CASSPPRGDGNTIYF
TGTGCCAGCAGTCCGCCCCGGGGGGACGGAAACACCATATATTTT
>TRBJ2-5|.|once|TRBV5-1
CASSPFVADGQETQYF
TGCGCCAGCAGCCCCTTCGTAGCGGACGGCCAAGAGACCCAGTACTTC
>TRBJ1-2|.|.|TRBV29-1
CSVVRAENYGYTF
TGCAGCGTTGTCAGGGCGGAGAACTATGGCTACACCTTC
>TRBJ1-1|TRBD1|.|TRBV6-5
CASSLGQGSNTEAFF
TGTGCCAGCAGTTTGGGACAGGGATCGAACACTGAAGCTTTCTTT
>TRBJ2-3|.|.|TRBV20-1
CSASPQTADTQYF
TGCAGTGCTAGTCCCCAGACAGCGGATACGCAGTATTTT
>TRBJ1-1|.|.|TRBV20-1
CSARERGRAFF
TGCAGTGCTAGAGAACGGGGGCGGGCTTTCTTT
>TRBJ2-3|.|once|TRBV7-8
CASSLVSTSTDTQYF
TGTGCCAGCAGCTTAGTCAGTACCAGCACAGATACGCAGTATTTT
>TRBJ1-2|.|.|TRBV5-8
CASSLSPRGYGYTF
TGTGCCAGCAGCTTGTCTCCTAGGGGCTATGGCTACACCTTC
>TRBJ2-3|.|.|TRBV5-1
CASSSTFGGSTDTQYF
TGCGCCAGCAGCTCAACATTCGGGGGTTCGACAGATACGCAGTATTTT
>TRBJ1-2|.|.|TRBV25-1
CASSENRDAPVYTF
TGTGCCAGCAGTGAAAACAGGGATGCTCCTGTCTACACCTTC
>TRBJ2-7|TRBD1|few|TRBV5-1
CASTSGGTGPSYEQYF
TGCGCCAGCACCTCCGGTGGGACAGGGCCCTCCTACGAGCAGTACTTC
>TRBJ1-1|.|.|TRBV7-3
CASSLVGIGSGTEAFF
TGTGCCAGCAGCTTAGTTGGAATTGGTTCGGGGACTGAAGCTTTCTTT